Detailed here is one T cell receptor (beta chain). What it binds is not known. Different DNA sequences within this sample yield the same CDR3. This sample was taken from a study of shared clonotypes between healthy human individuals. Sequenced by immunoSEQ multiplex PCR; TCRdb stores in-frame clones only, minus some. The sample includes millions of clones, about 94% seen only once; the top ten take more than 0.95%. As defined, naive CD8 cells were CD45RO-negative and positively selected for CCR7, with terminally differentiated effector memory CD45RA+ cells excluded. Trimming removed 0 bases from V and 3 bases from J; junction bases left unmatched: 5. From germline, CDR1 is LGHNA and CDR2 YSLEER. This CDR3 is 15 amino acids long. Whole-study findings and limits: Sharing across four donors was seen in roughly 5% of naive CD4 clonotypes. Although depth was large, rarefaction showed that sequencing of the sorted subsets was incomplete.

Sequenced input: naive CD8+ T cells sorted from blood. The origin of this receptor is a man younger than 35 in good health. The chain combines TRBV4-3 with TRBJ2-7; 7 bases line up with TRBD1. CDR3 DNA: TGCGCCAGCAGCCAAGATTGGACAGGCCTCTACGAGCAGTACTTC. Amino acid sequence: CASSQDWTGLYEQYF.